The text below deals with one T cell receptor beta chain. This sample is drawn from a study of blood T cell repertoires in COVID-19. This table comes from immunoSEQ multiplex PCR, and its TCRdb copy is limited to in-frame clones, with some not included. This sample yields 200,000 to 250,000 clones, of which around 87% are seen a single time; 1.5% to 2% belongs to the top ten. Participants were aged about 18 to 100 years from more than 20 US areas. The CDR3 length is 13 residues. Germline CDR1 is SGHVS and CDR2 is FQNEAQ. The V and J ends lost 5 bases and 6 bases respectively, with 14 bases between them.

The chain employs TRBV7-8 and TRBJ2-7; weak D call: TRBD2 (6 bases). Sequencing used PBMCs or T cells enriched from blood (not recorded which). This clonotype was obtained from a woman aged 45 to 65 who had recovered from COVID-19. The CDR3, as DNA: TGTGCCAGCAGCCGGGGGAGAACACTCGAGCAGTACTTC. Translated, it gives CASSRGRTLEQYF.